This is a list of T cell receptor beta chains from one sample in a study of OX40 agonist ivuxolimab in advanced cancers. Clones were sequenced by immunoSEQ multiplex PCR, and TCRdb holds only the in-frame ones, with some missing. The table lists 35,000 to 40,000 clones, roughly 86% of them singletons. The specimen comprised CD4+ or CD8+ T cells sorted from blood, sampled in a trial of the OX40 agonist ivuxolimab. The receptors stem from an adult with an advanced solid tumor such as melanoma, head and neck, liver or kidney cancer. Each CDR3 is given with its conserved first and last residue. The order of the fields is J gene, V gene, clone size, D gene, CDR3 protein, CDR3 DNA. The D gene is left open where the match is weak. Clone size is shown for a subset of rows, as once, few, many or a class of expanded clone.

>TRBJ2-6|TRBV7-3|few|TRBD1
CASSLDRVGSSGANVLTF
TGTGCCAGCAGCTTAGACAGGGTCGGAAGCTCTGGGGCCAACGTCCTGACTTTC
>TRBJ1-1|TRBV6-1|.|.
CASSDLGRPNTEAFF
TGTGCCAGCAGTGACTTAGGCAGACCTAACACTGAAGCTTTCTTT
>TRBJ2-1|TRBV6-6|.|.
CASSSGSYNEQFF
TGTGCCAGCAGTTCAGGGTCCTACAATGAGCAGTTCTTC
>TRBJ1-6|TRBV7-2|.|.
CASSPGGPPGGSPLHF
TGTGCCAGCAGCCCCGGGGGGCCCCCAGGCGGGTCACCCCTCCACTTT
>TRBJ2-7|TRBV28|.|TRBD2
CASSGGGPLPEQYF
TGTGCCAGCAGTGGGGGAGGGCCCCTTCCCGAGCAGTACTTC
>TRBJ2-1|TRBV7-2|.|TRBD2
CASSARPGLENNEQFF
TGTGCCAGCAGCGCTCGCCCGGGACTAGAAAACAATGAGCAGTTCTTC
>TRBJ2-7|TRBV18|few|.
CASSPMVREDEQYF
TGTGCCAGCTCACCGATGGTGAGGGAGGACGAGCAGTACTTC
>TRBJ2-2|TRBV7-9|.|.
CASSLWIARNPGELFF
TGTGCCAGCAGCTTATGGATAGCCAGGAACCCCGGGGAGCTGTTTTTT
>TRBJ2-7|TRBV5-4|.|.
CASSSTGSSYEQYF
TGTGCCAGCAGCTCCACAGGGTCCTCCTACGAGCAGTACTTC
>TRBJ2-7|TRBV27|.|TRBD1
CASSRQGYEQYF
TGTGCCAGCAGTCGACAGGGTTACGAGCAGTACTTC
>TRBJ2-7|TRBV7-2|few|.
CASSLYPRRGDEVYEQYF
TGTGCCAGCAGCTTATATCCCCGGAGAGGGGATGAAGTCTACGAGCAGTACTTC
>TRBJ1-3|TRBV9|once|.
CASSVAGSGAGNTIYF
TGTGCCAGCAGCGTAGCAGGGAGCGGAGCTGGAAACACCATATATTTT
>TRBJ1-1|TRBV6-1|.|.
CASSRWQNTEAFF
TGTGCCAGCAGTCGTTGGCAGAACACTGAAGCTTTCTTT
>TRBJ2-3|TRBV27|.|.
CASSLRTPDFNTQYF
TGTGCCAGCAGTTTAAGGACTCCAGATTTCAATACGCAGTATTTT
>TRBJ1-1|TRBV7-2|.|.
CASSSRQDRTEAFF
TGTGCCAGCAGCTCCCGACAGGACCGCACTGAAGCTTTCTTT
>TRBJ2-3|TRBV7-3|.|.
CASSLGPGAGEDTQYF
TGTGCCAGCAGCTTAGGGCCAGGTGCAGGGGAGGATACGCAGTATTTT
>TRBJ1-4|TRBV9|.|.
CASSVGGVLGEKLFF
TGTGCCAGCAGCGTAGGGGGGGTATTGGGTGAAAAACTGTTTTTT
>TRBJ1-2|TRBV4-1|.|.
CASSQDRPDYGYTF
TGCGCCAGCAGCCAAGATAGACCAGACTATGGCTACACCTTC
>TRBJ2-1|TRBV7-2|.|.
CASSLGMGISYNEQFF
TGTGCCAGCAGCTTAGGGATGGGGATTTCCTACAATGAGCAGTTCTTC
>TRBJ2-5|TRBV7-2|.|.
CASSPARAPETQYF
TGTGCCAGCAGCCCCGCTAGAGCCCCGGAGACCCAGTACTTC
>TRBJ2-7|TRBV5-6|medium-sized|.
CASSYRFGSYEQYF
TGTGCCAGCAGCTACCGATTTGGCTCCTACGAGCAGTACTTC
>TRBJ2-3|TRBV19|.|.
CASSGSPQVGSTPSTDTQYF
TGTGCCAGTAGCGGAAGTCCACAAGTTGGCAGCACACCTAGCACAGATACGCAGTATTTT